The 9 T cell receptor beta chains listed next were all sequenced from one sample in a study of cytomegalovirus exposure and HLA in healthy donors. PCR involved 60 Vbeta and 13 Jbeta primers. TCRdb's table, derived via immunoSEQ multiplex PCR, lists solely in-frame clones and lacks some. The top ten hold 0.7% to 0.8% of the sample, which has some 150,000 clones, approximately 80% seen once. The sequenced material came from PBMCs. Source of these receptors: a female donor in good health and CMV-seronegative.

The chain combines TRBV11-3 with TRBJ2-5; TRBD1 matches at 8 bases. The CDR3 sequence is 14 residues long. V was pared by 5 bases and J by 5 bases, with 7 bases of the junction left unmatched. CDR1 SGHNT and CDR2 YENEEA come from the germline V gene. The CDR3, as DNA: TGTGCCAGCAGCCCCCAGACAGGGGCCGAGACCCAGTACTTC. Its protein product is CASSPQTGAETQYF. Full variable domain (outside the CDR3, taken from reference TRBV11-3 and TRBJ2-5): EAGVVQSPRYKIIEKKQPVAFWCNPISGHNTLYWYLQNLGQGPELLIRYENEEAVDDSQLPKDRFSAERLKGVDSTLKIQPAELGDSAVYLCASSPQTGAETQYFGPGTRLLVL.

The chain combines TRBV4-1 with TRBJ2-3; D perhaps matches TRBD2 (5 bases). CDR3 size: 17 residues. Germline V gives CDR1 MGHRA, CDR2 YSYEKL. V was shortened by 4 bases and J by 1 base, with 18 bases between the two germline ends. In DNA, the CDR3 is TGCGCCAGCAGCCTAGCAGAGCGGAGCCTGGGCACAGATACGCAGTATTTT. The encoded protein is CASSLAERSLGTDTQYF.

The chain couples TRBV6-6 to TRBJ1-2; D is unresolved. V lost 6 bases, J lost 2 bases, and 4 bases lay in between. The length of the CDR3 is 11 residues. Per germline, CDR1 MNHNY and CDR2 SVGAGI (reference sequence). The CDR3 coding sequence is TGTGCCAGCAGAGAGAACTATGGCTACACCTTC. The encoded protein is CASRENYGYTF.

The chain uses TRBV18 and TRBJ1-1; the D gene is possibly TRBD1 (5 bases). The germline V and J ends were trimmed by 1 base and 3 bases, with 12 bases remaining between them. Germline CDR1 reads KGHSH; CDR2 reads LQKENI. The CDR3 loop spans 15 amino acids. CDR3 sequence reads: CASSPLQGHDTEAFF. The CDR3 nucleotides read TGTGCCAGCTCACCACTTCAGGGCCACGACACTGAAGCTTTCTTT.

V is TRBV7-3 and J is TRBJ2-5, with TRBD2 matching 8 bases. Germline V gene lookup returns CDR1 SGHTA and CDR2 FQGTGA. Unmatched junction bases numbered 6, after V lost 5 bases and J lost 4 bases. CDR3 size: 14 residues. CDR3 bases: TGTGCCAGCAGCCCCACCGGGGGGGGAGAGACCCAGTACTTC. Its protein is CASSPTGGGETQYF.

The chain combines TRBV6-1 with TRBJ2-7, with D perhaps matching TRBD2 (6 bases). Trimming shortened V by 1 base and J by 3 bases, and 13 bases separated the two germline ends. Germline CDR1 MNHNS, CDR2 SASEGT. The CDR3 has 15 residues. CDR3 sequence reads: CASSEGGTGNYEQYF. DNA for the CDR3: TGTGCCAGCAGTGAAGGCGGGACTGGCAACTACGAGCAGTACTTC.

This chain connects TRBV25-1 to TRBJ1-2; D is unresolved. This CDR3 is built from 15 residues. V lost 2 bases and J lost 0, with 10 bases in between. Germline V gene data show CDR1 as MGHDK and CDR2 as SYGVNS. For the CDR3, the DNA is TGTGCCAGCAGTGAAGAAAAGCTCTCTAACTATGGCTACACCTTC. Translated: CASSEEKLSNYGYTF.

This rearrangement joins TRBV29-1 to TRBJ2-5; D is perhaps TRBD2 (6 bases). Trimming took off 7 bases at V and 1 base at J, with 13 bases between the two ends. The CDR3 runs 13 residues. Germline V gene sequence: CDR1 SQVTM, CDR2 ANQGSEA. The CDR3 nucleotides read TGCAGCGCTGAGGAGGGGTCCCAAGAGACCCAGTACTTC. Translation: CSAEEGSQETQYF. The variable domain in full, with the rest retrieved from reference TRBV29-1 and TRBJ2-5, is SAVISQKPSRDICQRGTSLTIQCQVDSQVTMMFWYRQQPGQSLTLIATANQGSEATYESGFVIDKFPISRPNLTFSTLTVSNMSPEDSSIYLCSAEEGSQETQYFGPGTRLLVL.

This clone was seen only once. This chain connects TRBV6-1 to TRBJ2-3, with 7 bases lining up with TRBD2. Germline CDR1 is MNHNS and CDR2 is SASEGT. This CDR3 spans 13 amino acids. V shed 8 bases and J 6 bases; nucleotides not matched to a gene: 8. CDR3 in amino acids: CASYGLGLDTQYF. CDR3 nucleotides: TGTGCCAGCTACGGACTAGGTCTTGATACGCAGTATTTT.